Listed here are 6 T cell receptor beta chains from one sample, sequenced in a study of tumor and adjacent non-tumor tissue in lung cancer (dated by TCRdb to 2017 to 2018). Bulk unsorted tissue served as the source for RNA extraction, and RNA quality was assessed using a NanoDrop ND-1000 and an Agilent 2100. Preparation of the library involved multiplex PCR. The data were produced on an Illumina HiSeq 2500. TCRbeta libraries were constructed through three rounds of nested PCR with primers (Table S4) according to protocols adapted from ARM-PCR. TCRdb passed the public sequencing reads through fastp at Q25 and MiXCR, retaining productive beta sequences. All rows with the same CDR3 protein become a single entry with the most common DNA and genes. The sample contains fewer than 100,000 distinct CDR3 sequences, 72% of them found a single time. Under 9.5% of the sample is taken by the ten largest. Sample: lung tumor tissue. The receptor source for this set is a woman between 40 and 50 years old with non-small cell lung cancer.

Note on this clonotype: At one boundary the junction diverges from the germline segment, which might be a read error. The chain carries TRBV20-1 and TRBJ2-2, with D tentatively TRBD1 (6 bases). Germline CDR1 is DFQATT and CDR2 is SNEGSKA (reference sequence). The CDR3 consists of 14 residues. CDR3 nucleotides: TGCACTGCTCCGCCGGGACATGACATCGGGGAGCTGTTTTTT. Protein sequence: CTAPPGHDIGELFF.

Worth noting for this clonotype: At one of its ends the junction is not consistent with the germline gene, which may arise from a read error. The J gene is TRBJ2-7, the V gene TRBV12-3 or TRBV12-4; no clear D. This CDR3 region has 14 residues. CDR3 residues: CASSSPSRRYEHYF. The CDR3, as DNA: TGTGCCAGCAGTTCCCCTAGTCGGCGCTACGAGCATTACTTC.

This clonotype was seen just once. The chain couples TRBV29-1 to TRBJ1-6, with D possibly matching TRBD1 (6 bases). Germline lookup yields CDR1 SQVTM and CDR2 ANQGSEA. The CDR3 has 13 amino acids. CDR3 residues: CCFADSDNSPLHF. CDR3 coding DNA: TGCTGCTTTGCGGACAGCGATAATTCACCCCTCCACTTT. Variable domain in full (rest from reference TRBV29-1 and TRBJ1-6): SAVISQKPSRDICQRGTSLTIQCQVDSQVTMMFWYRQQPGQSLTLIATANQGSEATYESGFVIDKFPISRPNLTFSTLTVSNMSPEDSSIYLCCFADSDNSPLHFGNGTRLTVT.

As to this clonotype: One end of the junction is discordant with germline, which a read error may explain. The chain joins TRBV29-1 to TRBJ2-1; a possible D gene is TRBD2 (5 bases). Germline V gene data show CDR1 as SQVTM and CDR2 as ANQGSEA. The length of the CDR3 is 14 residues. This CDR3 is CSVARLSNSNEHFF. CDR3 coding DNA: TGCAGCGTTGCCAGACTATCGAACTCCAATGAGCACTTCTTC.

Comments on this clonotype: At one of its ends the junction is not consistent with the germline gene, which may arise from a read error. The rearrangement links TRBV28 to TRBJ2-3; possible D gene TRBD2, 5 bases. The CDR3 runs to 15 residues. Germline CDR1 is MDHEN and CDR2 is SYDVKM. The CDR3 sequence is CASTPFGRRGNTQYF. In DNA, the CDR3 is TGCGCCAGCACCCCCTTTGGAAGGCGAGGGAATACGCAGTATTTT.

On this clonotype: This clone may be a read error of a much larger clone one base away. The chain combines TRBV20-1 with TRBJ2-3; D is perhaps TRBD2 (5 bases). This CDR3 has 15 amino acids. Germline V gene data show CDR1 as DFQATT and CDR2 as SNEGSKA (reference sequence). The germline V and J ends were trimmed by 6 bases and 3 bases, with 19 bases remaining between them. CDR3: CSALPSRTATDTQYF. The CDR3 nucleotides read TGCAGTGCCCTACCTAGCAGGACGGCGACAGATACGCAGTATTTT.